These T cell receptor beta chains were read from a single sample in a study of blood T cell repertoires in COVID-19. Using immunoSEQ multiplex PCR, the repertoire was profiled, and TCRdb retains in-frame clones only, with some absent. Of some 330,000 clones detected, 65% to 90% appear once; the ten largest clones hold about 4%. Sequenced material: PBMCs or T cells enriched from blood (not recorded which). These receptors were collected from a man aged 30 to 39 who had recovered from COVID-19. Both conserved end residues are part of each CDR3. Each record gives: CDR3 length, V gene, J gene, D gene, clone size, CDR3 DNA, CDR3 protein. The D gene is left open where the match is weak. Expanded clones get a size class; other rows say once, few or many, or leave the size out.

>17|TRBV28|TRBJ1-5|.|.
TGTGCCAGCAGTTTCTTATTTTCGGAGTATAGCAATCAGCCCCAGCATTTT
CASSFLFSEYSNQPQHF
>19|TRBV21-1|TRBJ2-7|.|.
TGTGCCAGCAGACACAAAAAAATCGAATGGGGCGGGGGCTACTACGAGCAGTACTTC
CASRHKKIEWGGGYYEQYF
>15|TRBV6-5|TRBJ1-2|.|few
TGTGCCAGCAGCCACCCCGCCTCAGGCGCCTTGGGCTACACCTTC
CASSHPASGALGYTF
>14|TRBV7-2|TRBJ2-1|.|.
TGTGCCAGCAGCTTAGGCCAGGGGTACAATGAGCAGTTCTTC
CASSLGQGYNEQFF
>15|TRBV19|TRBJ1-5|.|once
TGTGCCACCGCCGGGACACCTCTGAGGGGTCAGCCCCAGCATTTT
CATAGTPLRGQPQHF
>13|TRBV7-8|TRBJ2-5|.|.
TGTGCCAGTCGGGACACCAACCAAGAGACCCAGTACTTC
CASRDTNQETQYF
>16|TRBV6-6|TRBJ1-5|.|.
TGTGCCAGCAGTTACTCGGGGACAACGAAAAATCAGCCCCAGCATTTT
CASSYSGTTKNQPQHF
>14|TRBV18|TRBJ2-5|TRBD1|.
TGTGCCAGCTCACCCCAACAGGGGCAAGAGACCCAGTACTTC
CASSPQQGQETQYF
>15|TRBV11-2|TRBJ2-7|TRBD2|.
TGTGCCAGCAGCTTCCAACCGGGACGGGGGGTCGAGCAGTACTTC
CASSFQPGRGVEQYF
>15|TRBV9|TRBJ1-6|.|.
TGTGCCAGCAGATCAGGGTCCGATTATAATTCACCCCTCCACTTT
CASRSGSDYNSPLHF
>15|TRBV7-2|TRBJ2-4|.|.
TGTGCCAGCAGCTTAGGCAGTCCTGCTAGAGACATTCAGTACTTC
CASSLGSPARDIQYF
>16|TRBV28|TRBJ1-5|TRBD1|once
TGTGCCAGCAGTTTATGGGGACAGTCCCATTATCAGCCCCAGCATTTT
CASSLWGQSHYQPQHF
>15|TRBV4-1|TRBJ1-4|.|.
TGCGCCAGCAGCCAAAGCCCGAGGGATAATGAAAAACTGTTTTTT
CASSQSPRDNEKLFF
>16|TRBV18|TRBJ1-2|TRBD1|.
TGTGCCAGCTCACCTGGATCCGACAGGGGAGCCTATGGCTACACCTTC
CASSPGSDRGAYGYTF
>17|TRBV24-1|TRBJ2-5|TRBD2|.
TGTGCCACCAGTGATTTCCGGGGGGAGGGAGTGGTGGAGACCCAGTACTTC
CATSDFRGEGVVETQYF
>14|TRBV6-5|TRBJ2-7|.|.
TGTGCCAGCAGTTCTCGACAGTCCCCCTACGAGCAGTACTTC
CASSSRQSPYEQYF
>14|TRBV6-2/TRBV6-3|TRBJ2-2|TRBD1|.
TGTGCCAGCAGCCTTCACAGGGGATCAGGGGAGCTGTTTTTT
CASSLHRGSGELFF
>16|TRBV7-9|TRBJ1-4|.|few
TGTGCCAGCAGCTTAACCGGCGGGGGGACTAATGAAAAACTGTTTTTT
CASSLTGGGTNEKLFF
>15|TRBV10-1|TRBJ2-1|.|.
TGCGCCAGCAGTGAGTCGATTGTCGGCTACAATGAGCAGTTCTTC
CASSESIVGYNEQFF
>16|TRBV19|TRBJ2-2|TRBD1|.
TGTGCCAGTAGATCGGGACAGAGGACGTTCACCGGGGAGCTGTTTTTT
CASRSGQRTFTGELFF
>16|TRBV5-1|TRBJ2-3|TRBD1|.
TGCGCCAGCAGCTTGGTCTCAGGGGGAAGCACAGATACGCAGTATTTT
CASSLVSGGSTDTQYF
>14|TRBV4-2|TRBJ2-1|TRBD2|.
TGTGCCAGCAAAGAGACTAGCGCCTACAATGAGCAGTTCTTC
CASKETSAYNEQFF
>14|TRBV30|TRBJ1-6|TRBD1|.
TGTGCCTGGAGTCCGGGACAGGGGGGTTCACCCCTCCACTTT
CAWSPGQGGSPLHF
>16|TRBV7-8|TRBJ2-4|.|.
TGTGCCAGCAGCTTAGTAAGCCGAATAGCCAAAAACATTCAGTACTTC
CASSLVSRIAKNIQYF